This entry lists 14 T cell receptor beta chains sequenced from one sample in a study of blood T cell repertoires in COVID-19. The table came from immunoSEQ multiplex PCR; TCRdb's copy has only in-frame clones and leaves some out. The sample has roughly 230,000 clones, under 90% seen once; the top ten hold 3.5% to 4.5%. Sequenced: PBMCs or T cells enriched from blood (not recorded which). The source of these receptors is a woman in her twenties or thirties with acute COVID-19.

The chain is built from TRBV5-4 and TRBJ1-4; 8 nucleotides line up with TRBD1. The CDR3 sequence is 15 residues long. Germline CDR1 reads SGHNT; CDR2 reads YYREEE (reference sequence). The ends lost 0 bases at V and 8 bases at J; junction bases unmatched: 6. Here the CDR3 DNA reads TGTGCCAGCAGCTTGGATCAGGGGGCGAGGGAAAAACTGTTTTTT. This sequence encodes CASSLDQGAREKLFF.

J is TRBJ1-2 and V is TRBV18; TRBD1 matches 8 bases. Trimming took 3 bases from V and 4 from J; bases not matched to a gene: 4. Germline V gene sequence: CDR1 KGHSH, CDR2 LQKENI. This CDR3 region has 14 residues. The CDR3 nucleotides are TGTGCCAGCTCACCGGACAGGGATGCCTATGGCTACACCTTC. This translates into CASSPDRDAYGYTF.

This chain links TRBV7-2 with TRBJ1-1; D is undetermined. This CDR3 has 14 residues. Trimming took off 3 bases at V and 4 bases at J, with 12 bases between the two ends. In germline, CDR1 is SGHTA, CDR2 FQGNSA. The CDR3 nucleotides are TGTGCCAGCAGCTTTCTGAGAGGGCGCACTGAAGCTTTCTTT. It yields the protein CASSFLRGRTEAFF.

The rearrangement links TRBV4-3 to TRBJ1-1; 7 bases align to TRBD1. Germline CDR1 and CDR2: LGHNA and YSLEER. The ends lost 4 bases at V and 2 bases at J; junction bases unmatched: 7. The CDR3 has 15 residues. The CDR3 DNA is TGCGCCAGCAGCCGATCGGGACAGCCTAACACTGAAGCTTTCTTT. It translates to CASSRSGQPNTEAFF.

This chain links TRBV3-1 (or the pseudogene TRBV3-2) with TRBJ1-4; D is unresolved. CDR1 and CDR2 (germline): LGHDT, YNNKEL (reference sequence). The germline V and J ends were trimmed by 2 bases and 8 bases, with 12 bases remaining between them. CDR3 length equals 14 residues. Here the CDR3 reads CASSQRPLREKLFF. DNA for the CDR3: TGTGCCAGCAGCCAACGTCCCCTGCGAGAAAAACTGTTTTTT.

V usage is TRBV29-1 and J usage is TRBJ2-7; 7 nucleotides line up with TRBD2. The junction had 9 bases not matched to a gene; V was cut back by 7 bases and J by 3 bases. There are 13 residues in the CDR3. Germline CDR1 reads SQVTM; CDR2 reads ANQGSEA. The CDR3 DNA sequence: TGCAGCGCCTCCGGGGGAGGGGTCTACGAGCAGTACTTC. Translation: CSASGGGVYEQYF.

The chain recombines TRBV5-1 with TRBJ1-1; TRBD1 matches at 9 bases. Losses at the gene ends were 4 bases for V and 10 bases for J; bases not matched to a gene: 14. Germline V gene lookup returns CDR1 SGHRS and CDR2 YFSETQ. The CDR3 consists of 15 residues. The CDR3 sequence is CASSGGRDRVDVAFF. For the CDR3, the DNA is TGCGCCAGCAGCGGTGGTAGGGACAGGGTCGACGTAGCTTTCTTT.

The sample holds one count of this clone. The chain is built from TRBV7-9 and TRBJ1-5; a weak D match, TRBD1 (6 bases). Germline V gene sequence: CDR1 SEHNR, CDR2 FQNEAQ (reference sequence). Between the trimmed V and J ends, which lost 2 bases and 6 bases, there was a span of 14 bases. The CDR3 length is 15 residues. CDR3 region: CASSLTGGESQPQHF. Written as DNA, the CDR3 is TGTGCCAGCAGCTTAACGGGGGGCGAGAGTCAGCCCCAGCATTTT.

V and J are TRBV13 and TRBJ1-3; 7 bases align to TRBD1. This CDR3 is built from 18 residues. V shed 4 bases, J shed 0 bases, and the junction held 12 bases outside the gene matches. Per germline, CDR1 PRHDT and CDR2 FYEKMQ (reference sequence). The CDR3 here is CASSSRSTGLSSGNTIYF. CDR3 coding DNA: TGTGCCAGCAGCTCCCGCTCGACAGGGTTAAGCTCTGGAAACACCATATATTTT.

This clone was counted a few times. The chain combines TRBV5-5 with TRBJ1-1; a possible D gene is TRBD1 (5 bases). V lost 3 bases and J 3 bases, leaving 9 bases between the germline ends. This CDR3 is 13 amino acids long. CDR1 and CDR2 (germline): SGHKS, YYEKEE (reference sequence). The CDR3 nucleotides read TGTGCCAGCAGCTGGGGGGATGACACTGAAGCTTTCTTT. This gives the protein CASSWGDDTEAFF.

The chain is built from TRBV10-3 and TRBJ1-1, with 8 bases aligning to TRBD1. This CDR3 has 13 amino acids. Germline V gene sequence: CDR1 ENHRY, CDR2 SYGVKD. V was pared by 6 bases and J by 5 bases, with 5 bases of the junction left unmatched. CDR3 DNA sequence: TGTGCCATCAGGGGGGACAGGAGGACTGAAGCTTTCTTT. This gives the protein CAIRGDRRTEAFF.

This CDR3 reads CASSLAAGGFPDTQYF. The CDR3 coding sequence is TGTGCCAGCAGCTTGGCGGCGGGGGGATTTCCAGATACGCAGTATTTT. The V and J genes are TRBV5-6 and TRBJ2-3, with 8 bases matching TRBD2. Germline V CDR1 and CDR2: SGHDT, YYEEEE. V dropped 0 bases and J dropped 4; count of bases not matched to a gene: 7. The CDR3 has 16 amino acids. Full variable domain (rest looked up from reference TRBV5-6 and TRBJ2-3): DAGVTQSPTHLIKTRGQQVTLRCSPKSGHDTVSWYQQALGQGPQFIFQYYEEEERQRGNFPDRFSGHQFPNYSSELNVNALLLGDSALYLCASSLAAGGFPDTQYFGPGTRLTVL.

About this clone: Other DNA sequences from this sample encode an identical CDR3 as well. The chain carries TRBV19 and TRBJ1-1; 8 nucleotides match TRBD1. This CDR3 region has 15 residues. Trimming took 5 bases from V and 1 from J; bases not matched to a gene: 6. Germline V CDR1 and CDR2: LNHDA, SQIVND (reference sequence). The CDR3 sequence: CASSPIDRGNTEAFF. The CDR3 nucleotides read TGTGCCAGTAGTCCTATTGACAGGGGGAACACTGAAGCTTTCTTT.

The CDR3 here is CASSLVAGAEDEQFF. In nucleotides, the CDR3 is TGTGCCAGCAGCTTGGTAGCGGGGGCGGAGGATGAGCAGTTCTTC. The J gene is TRBJ2-1, the V gene TRBV11-2, with 9 bases aligning to TRBD2. Trimming cost V 3 bases and J 8 bases; bases outside gene matches: 8. Germline V gives CDR1 SGHAT, CDR2 FQNNGV. This CDR3 is built from 15 residues.